This T cell receptor (beta chain) was documented in a study of cytomegalovirus exposure and HLA in healthy donors (dated by TCRdb to the late 2010s). Study-wide context: An earlier analysis of some 600 of the donors reported about 300 Gb of sequence data and 117 million unique TCR beta sequences obtained from about 200 million T cells. In the later analysis, no new phenotypic data were used to find candidate immune exposures; instead, reliance was placed on TCR beta sequences and their occurrence across donors. In addition to the first cohort of several hundred subjects, a separate validation cohort of over 90 different subjects was used. To decide whether each TCR beta V gene segment behaved as functional or pseudogenic, an earlier analysis of some 580 of the donors relied on high-throughput TCR beta sequencing. An early release that covered roughly 600 HLA-typed donors contained 300 to 350 gigabases of sequencing data and roughly 84 million unique TCR sequences. The aim of the study was to test whether cataloging public T cell receptors could identify signatures of past pathogen exposure. The study profiled the T cell repertoires of about 720 subjects by immunosequencing and related them to cytomegalovirus serostatus. Roughly five DR-DQ haplotypes were handled as single units for association and clustering, since linkage in the cohort was strong. Donor age, sex, ethnicity and CMV serostatus were collected together with the repertoire data. HLA typing covered class I and class II loci at four-digit resolution. The genetic ancestry cluster associated with self-reported Caucasian donors included roughly 84% of the roughly 380 genotyped donors. The study combined high-throughput TCR immunosequencing, statistical association of individual TCRs with disease status, and machine learning to predict cytomegalovirus infection status. The number of donors typed differed by locus, with 629-630 for A, B, C, DRB1 and DQB1, 522 for DQA1, 600 to 610 for DPA1, and 400 to 490 for DPB1. Every repertoire in the discovery cohort had been generated on one and the same sequencing platform. To study patterns of TCR occurrence, a later analysis re-analyzed previously published TCR beta repertoires from hundreds of donors and added high-resolution HLA genotyping. Genome-wide SNP genotypes for about 65% of the roughly 670 donors were used in a later genetic analysis, which treated that subset as a discovery cohort. On average, over 200,000 unique TCR beta nucleotide sequences were sequenced per donor among a few hundred genotyped donors of the cohort, with roughly 19% of those sequences being non-productive.

Concerning this clone itself: This clone's antigen is unknown.

The study at large found these results: The sequencing pipeline was judged likely to have produced a cluster of highly shared sequence variants as a technical artifact. At a false discovery rate of 0.05, a later analysis linked around 15,000 TCR beta sequences to specific HLA alleles. The presence/absence analyses assumed that sequencing depth was roughly uniform across donors, and that assumption may not be true. A later genetic analysis associated a missense DCLRE1C variant with V-gene and J-gene trimming of TCR beta chains, and an independent cohort replicated the association. The cohort was sequenced for TCR beta chains only, and without alpha or paired-chain data the features that could be detected were limited. Some IMGT-functional V segments, including TRBV6-2 and TRBV6-3, could not be told apart with the 87-base-pair reads, so those segments were excluded. In vitro tests confirmed that a few of the cytomegalovirus-associated TCR beta chains recognize cytomegalovirus antigens. In both the original and validation cohorts, the classifier was reported to diagnose cytomegalovirus status with high specificity and sensitivity. Correlated functional status among segregating V segments might be attributable to linkage disequilibrium, but an unknown experimental factor could not be ruled out. The only immune exposure information available for the cohort was CMV serostatus. The study gave a list of some 150 TCR beta chains associated with cytomegalovirus. Broadly in line with IMGT annotations, most TCR beta V segments showed up in productive rearrangements about 90% or about 30% of the time in an earlier analysis of roughly 590 of the donors. A later analysis reported that several top co-occurrence clusters appeared linked to parvovirus B19, influenza, CMV and Epstein-Barr virus. Roughly 15 rarely observed V segments, including chromosome 9 orphons, were excluded from the earlier analysis of almost 600 of the donors because counts were too low. According to a later genetic analysis, donors in an Asian-associated ancestry cluster had fewer N-insertions in productive TCRs than the approximately 650-donor mean. Strong co-occurrence of HLA alleles, especially DR and DQ, made assigning TCR associations to individual alleles difficult. A later analysis found that TCR association rates varied across HLA loci, with DRB1 alleles showing the most associated TCRs and HLA-C alleles the fewest. Because some donors lacked HLA typing at each locus, the association tests relied only on the typed subset. A further reported finding was that TCR beta sequences accurately predicted the HLA-A and HLA-B alleles for most subjects in the first cohort. In a later analysis, HLA-associated TCR beta chains showed more clonal expansion and lower generation probabilities than non-associated chains that were equally common. The authors suggested that the approach could potentially be extended to other disease states and immunological phenotypes. In a later analysis, most CMV-associated TCR beta chains were found to appear HLA-restricted, with HLA associations seemingly driven largely by CMV exposure. Across donors, most TCR sequences were observed very rarely, whereas some public TCRs were present in many individuals.

In total, 630 or so healthy bone marrow donors made up the cohort. At the time of sampling, all cohort members were nominally healthy, though unrecorded immune exposures were likely present. The donor was CMV seropositive and belonged to the group of around 300 seropositive cohort members. Each donor provided a peripheral blood sample, and peripheral blood mononuclear cells were used for TCR beta sequencing. The Qiagen DNeasy Blood Extraction Kit was used to extract genomic DNA from the blood cell samples. Receptor amplification or capture employed the immunoSEQ multiplex PCR assay. For the multiplex PCR, a mixture combining 60 forward primers for TCR Vbeta segments and 13 reverse primers for TCR Jbeta segments was used. Amplification of the CDR3 region of rearranged TCR beta genes was performed with a multiplex PCR assay on genomic DNA. On the Illumina HiSeq System, the amplified TCR beta libraries were sequenced as 87-base-pair reads. As for the authors' bioinformatics: In a later analysis, roughly 80 million unique TCR beta chains were counted across the approximately 640 repertoires, and around 11 million of these chains were shared by at least two donors. Raw reads were error-corrected and collapsed into unique sequences by a nearest-neighbor algorithm in which closely related sequences were merged to remove PCR and sequencing errors. CDR3 sequences were aligned to IMGT reference sequences to assign V, D and J gene segments. For a sequence to be retained, at least a six-nucleotide match to both a V gene segment and a J gene segment was required. Rearrangements were called productive when the CDR3 lacked stop codons and stayed in frame with V and J; all others were non-productive. CDR3 was defined according to IMGT convention as the region running from the second conserved V-encoded cysteine to the conserved J-encoded phenylalanine. Sequences without an unambiguous match to a single V gene segment were excluded from the earlier analysis of approximately 560 of the donors. An earlier analysis of 587 of the donors called V segments functional above 56.7% productive rearrangements and segregating when the between-donor standard deviation exceeded 5%. To diagnose cytomegalovirus status from the catalog of TCR beta chain sequences, a statistical classification framework was built. A later analysis assigned V and J genes by comparing TCR nucleotide sequences with IMGT/GENE-DB human TR gene sequences. A later analysis assigned CDR3 sequences and most-parsimonious VDJ recombination scenarios with the TCRdist pipeline. In a later analysis, each TCR beta chain was defined by its CDR3 amino acid sequence together with its V-gene family, and reads lacking a unique V-gene family were excluded. As a way to deal with suspected cross-contamination and a sequencing artifact, a later analysis dropped 450 to 600 nucleotide sequences that were highly shared and had low generation probability. In a later analysis, a clonal expansion index was calculated for each public chain from normalized within-repertoire ranks of inferred template counts. Generation probabilities in a later analysis came from a VDJ recombination model fitted to out-of-frame rearrangements, and those results were checked against IGoR. In a later analysis, TCR-TCR, TCR-HLA and TCR-CMV co-occurrence was scored with hypergeometric tests, and a repertoire-size bias correction was applied to TCR pairs. A later analysis estimated false discovery rates by permuting HLA or CMV assignments 20 times. A later analysis grouped co-occurring TCRs with DBSCAN, adding TCRdist sequence similarity when clustering within HLA-allele-positive subsets. Repertoires with fewer than 30,000 or more than 120,000 public chains, plus five repertoires with anomalous nucleotide sharing, were excluded from co-occurrence clustering. Here the immuneACCESS table is served through TCRdb, limited to in-frame sequences with V and J called. Missing clones are a known gap in these copies; in checked studies unresolved V genes cover under half, and the rest lacks a known reason. The V and J calls and clone size were taken over from that table, and D and trimming were inferred from the DNA. The table for this sample shows 180,000 or so clones. The ten largest make up 0.7% to 0.8% of the sample.

Sequences GTSNPN (CDR1) and SVGIG (CDR2) are obtained from the germline V gene (reference sequence). The CDR3 runs 15 amino acids, cysteine and phenylalanine included. The DNA shown is the 45-base CDR3, in frame from base 1. Ends trimmed: V by 7 bases, J by 1 base; bases unmatched to a gene: 8. The source of this sequence is a young woman in good health and CMV-seropositive. Sequenced: PBMCs. The sequence joins TRBV30 to TRBJ2-3; the central 10 bases match TRBD1. Read as DNA, the sequence is TGTGCCTACGACCTGACAGGGGGCGGCACAGATACGCAGTATTTT. Protein translation: CAYDLTGGGTDTQYF. The variable domain in full, with residues beyond the CDR3 obtained from the reference TRBV30 and TRBJ2-3 genes, is SQTIHQWPATLVQPVGSPLSLECTVEGTSNPNLYWYRQAAGRGLQLLFYSVGIGQISSEVPQNLSASRPQDRQFILSSKKLLLSDSGFYLCAYDLTGGGTDTQYFGPGTRLTVL.